This TCR beta chain was captured in a study of T cells expressing NK-cell markers. Study findings and constraints: The share of CD8+ T cells held by dominant NKG2C+ clonotypes was roughly 1.0-8% in several donors. HCMV specificity of expanded NKG2C+ T cell clones remained unclear.

The germline V gene has CDR1 SGHTA and CDR2 FQGNSA. This CDR3 is built from 18 residues. TCRdb re-called the 5' RACE reads and gives one entry per CDR3 protein, without DNA. The listing records 150,000 to 180,000 distinct CDR3 sequences. Remarks on this clonotype: Its antigen is as yet unknown.

The chain combines TRBV7-2 with TRBJ2-2; TCRdb picks TRBD2, but there is no DNA to check that call. The sequenced sample consisted of blood T cells: a sorted CD56 or NKG2C T cell subset, CD4+ or CD8+ T cells, or bulk PBMC T cells (not recorded which). The receptor was isolated from a woman in her forties or fifties in good health. Here the CDR3 reads CASSLEALAGDLAGELFF. The full variable domain, its missing parts supplied by reference TRBV7-2 and TRBJ2-2, is GAGVSQSPSNKVTEKGKDVELRCDPISGHTALYWYRQSLGQGLEFLIYFQGNSAPDKSGLPSDRFSAERTGGSVSTLTIQRTQQEDSAVYLCASSLEALAGDLAGELFFGEGSRLTVL.